The 10 T cell receptor beta chains presented below share a single source sample, sequenced in a study of control samples from healthy donors and cancer patients. Profiled with immunoSEQ multiplex PCR; TCRdb holds only in-frame clones, not every one. The table lists some 76,000 clones, roughly 89% of them singletons. Specimen: PBMCs. The origin of the receptors is a man in his sixties with lung cancer.

V gene TRBV6-6 combines with J gene TRBJ1-5; D might be TRBD1 (5 bases). The length of the CDR3 is 15 residues. V lost 2 bases to trimming and J lost 6 bases, with 14 bases between them. Germline V CDR1 and CDR2: MNHNY, SVGAGI (reference sequence). The DNA for the CDR3 is TGTGCCAGCAGTTACAGGGGAGAGGTAATTCAGCCCCAGCATTTT. Protein product: CASSYRGEVIQPQHF.

The rearrangement uses TRBV5-5 and TRBJ1-6; D is perhaps TRBD1 (5 bases). V was pared by 4 bases and J by 8 bases, with 13 bases between. The CDR3 extends over 14 amino acids. Germline-derived CDR1 and CDR2 are SGHKS and YYEKEE (reference sequence). The CDR3 here is CASSLGQPDSPLHF. The CDR3 DNA is TGTGCCAGCAGCCTCGGACAACCCGATTCACCCCTCCACTTT.

The chain is built from TRBV5-6 and TRBJ2-3; maybe TRBD1 (6 bases). The CDR3 has 13 amino acids. Germline V gene lookup returns CDR1 SGHDT and CDR2 YYEEEE. V lost 4 bases and J 3 bases, leaving 9 bases between the germline ends. The CDR3 DNA reads as TGTGCCAGCAGCACCCAGGGGACAGATACGCAGTATTTT. Protein sequence: CASSTQGTDTQYF.

The chain couples TRBV10-3 to TRBJ2-3; 9 bases agree with TRBD1. The ends lost 6 bases at V and 3 bases at J; junction bases unmatched: 10. Germline V gene lookup returns CDR1 ENHRY and CDR2 SYGVKD. This CDR3 region has 16 residues. DNA of the CDR3: TGTGCCATCAGCGCATCACAGGGGGCGCATACAGATACGCAGTATTTT. Translation: CAISASQGAHTDTQYF.

This chain links TRBV6-5 with TRBJ1-5; possibly TRBD1 for D (5 bases). Looked up from germline, CDR1 is MNHEY and CDR2 is SVGAGI. The CDR3 is 14 residues long. The germline V and J ends were trimmed by 6 bases and 4 bases, with 13 bases remaining between them. In DNA, the CDR3 is TGTGCCAGCAGCCTGACAGATTTTAATCAGCCCCAGCATTTT. This encodes CASSLTDFNQPQHF.

Written as DNA, the CDR3 is TGTGCCAGCAGCTTGAGGGACTACACCGGGGAGCTGTTTTTT. Translated: CASSLRDYTGELFF. V usage is TRBV5-5 and J usage is TRBJ2-2; possible D gene TRBD2, 6 bases. V shed 1 base and J shed 3 bases, with 7 bases lying between them. This CDR3 comprises 14 residues. Germline CDR1 and CDR2: SGHKS and YYEKEE (reference sequence).

V usage is TRBV6-5 and J usage is TRBJ2-4; 8 nucleotides match TRBD2. Germline-derived CDR1 and CDR2 are MNHEY and SVGAGI. V lost 6 bases, J lost 7 bases, and 8 bases stayed unmatched. The CDR3 runs to 14 residues. CDR3 sequence (DNA): TGTGCCAGCAGCGTCGAGCGGGGGCTGAACATTCAGTACTTC. Translated, it gives CASSVERGLNIQYF.

The V gene is TRBV4-2, the J gene TRBJ1-1, with D uncertain. This CDR3 spans 18 amino acids. V was pared by 0 bases and J by 0 bases, with 17 bases between. Germline lookup yields CDR1 LGHNA and CDR2 YNFKEQ. The CDR3 DNA follows: TGTGCCAGCAGCCAAGATCGGACCCCGGGCCGGATGAACACTGAAGCTTTCTTT. Translating it yields CASSQDRTPGRMNTEAFF.

J is TRBJ2-1 and V is TRBV30; D is ambiguous. The CDR3 runs 14 residues. The V end was cut by 0 bases, the J end by 9 bases, with 15 bases between. Per the germline V gene, CDR1 is GTSNPN and CDR2 is SVGIG (reference sequence). CDR3 sequence (DNA): TGTGCCTGGAGTGTATCCCTTAATCATGCTGAGCAGTTCTTC. Translation: CAWSVSLNHAEQFF.

The genes are TRBV24-1 and TRBJ1-2; the D is unclear. Trimming removed 3 bases from V and 8 bases from J, with 12 bases in between. Per the germline V gene, CDR1 is KGHDR and CDR2 is SFDVKD. This CDR3 is 13 amino acids long. This CDR3 reads CATSDQIGGGYTF. The CDR3 coding sequence is TGTGCCACCAGTGATCAAATAGGCGGAGGCTACACCTTC.